The 30 T cell receptor beta chains below come from one sample, sequenced in a study of blood T cell repertoires in COVID-19. The protocol was immunoSEQ multiplex PCR, while the TCRdb copy is restricted to in-frame clones and leaves out a portion. The sample carries some 370,000 clones, about 90% recorded once. Specimen: peripheral blood. The receptors were gathered from a woman aged 25 to 39 with COVID-19, enrolled during active disease.

The genes are TRBV27 and TRBJ2-7, with 10 bases fitting TRBD1. The V and J ends lost 5 bases and 5 bases, in that order; junction bases with no gene match: 9. The CDR3 sequence is 15 residues long. CDR1 and CDR2 (germline): MNHEY, SMNVEV (reference sequence). The CDR3 DNA is TGTGCCAGCAGTAAGCCGGGACAGGGGAAAAACGAGCAGTACTTC. Translated, it gives CASSKPGQGKNEQYF.

This chain joins TRBV27 and TRBJ1-4; no clear D. With 6 bases removed from V and 8 bases from J, the gap between germline ends came to 16 bases. Germline CDR1 reads MNHEY; CDR2 reads SMNVEV (reference sequence). The CDR3 extends over 14 amino acids. CDR3 DNA sequence: TGTGCCAGCAGCCCCCCAGGCCCTACGGAAAAACTGTTTTTT. Residues: CASSPPGPTEKLFF. Full variable domain (outside the CDR3, taken from reference TRBV27 and TRBJ1-4): EAQVTQNPRYLITVTGKKLTVTCSQNMNHEYMSWYRQDPGLGLRQIYYSMNVEVTDKGDVPEGYKVSRKEKRNFPLILESPSPNQTSLYFCASSPPGPTEKLFFGSGTQLSVL.

This clone has a single count. J is TRBJ2-5 and V is TRBV28; TRBD1 matches 7 bases. CDR1 is MDHEN, CDR2 SYDVKM, per germline. The V gene end was trimmed by 5 bases and the J gene end by 5 bases; junction bases not matched to a gene: 11. The CDR3 covers 15 residues. CDR3 bases: TGTGCCAGCAGTGGGCAAGGGACAGCTGTGGAGACCCAGTACTTC. Translated, it gives CASSGQGTAVETQYF.

This sequence joins TRBV27 and TRBJ1-6, with TRBD1 as a possible D gene (5 bases). The germline V gene has CDR1 MNHEY and CDR2 SMNVEV (reference sequence). Trimming removed 3 bases from V and 9 bases from J, with 15 bases in between. CDR3 length: 15 amino acids. The CDR3 here is CASSFGAGVASPLHF. As DNA, the CDR3 is TGTGCCAGCAGTTTCGGGGCGGGGGTGGCTTCACCCCTCCACTTT.

This clone was seen just once. The genes are TRBV27 and TRBJ2-1; 7 bases align to TRBD2. This CDR3 region has 15 residues. V gave up 3 bases and J gave up 5 bases; unmatched junction bases: 7. Germline V gene sequence: CDR1 MNHEY, CDR2 SMNVEV (reference sequence). The CDR3 DNA sequence: TGTGCCAGCAGTTTGCGGCTAGCGGCAAACAATGAGCAGTTCTTC. This translates into CASSLRLAANNEQFF.

This clone occurred once. V is TRBV4-2 and J is TRBJ2-7; the match to TRBD1 covers 7 bases. The CDR3 contains 15 residues. The germline V gene encodes CDR1 LGHNA and CDR2 YNFKEQ. V gave up 1 base and J gave up 7 bases; unmatched junction bases: 10. CDR3 in amino acids: CASSQGAGGSLEQYF. DNA of the CDR3: TGTGCCAGCAGCCAAGGGGCAGGGGGTTCCTTAGAGCAGTACTTC.

V and J are TRBV5-1 and TRBJ1-1; TRBD1 matches at 7 bases. From germline, CDR1 is SGHRS and CDR2 YFSETQ. This CDR3 contains 16 residues. V shed 2 bases and J 1 base; nucleotides not matched to a gene: 8. The CDR3 DNA follows: TGCGCCAGCAGCTTCCTTGGAGGGGGCCCGAACACTGAAGCTTTCTTT. It is translated as CASSFLGGGPNTEAFF. Drawing the rest from reference TRBV5-1 and TRBJ1-1, the complete variable domain is KAGVTQTPRYLIKTRGQQVTLSCSPISGHRSVSWYQQTPGQGLQFLFEYFSETQRNKGNFPGRFSGRQFSNSRSEMNVSTLELGDSALYLCASSFLGGGPNTEAFFGQGTRLTVV.

The V and J genes are TRBV27 and TRBJ2-3, with unresolved D. This CDR3 is built from 14 residues. V lost 6 bases to trimming and J lost 0 bases, with 10 bases between them. Germline V gene lookup returns CDR1 MNHEY and CDR2 SMNVEV (reference sequence). CDR3 residues: CASRMSSSTDTQYF. Written as DNA, the CDR3 is TGTGCCAGCAGAATGTCTTCTAGCACAGATACGCAGTATTTT.

The gene calls are TRBV7-8 and TRBJ1-5, with a weak D call TRBD1 (5 bases). The CDR3 spans 15 residues. Germline CDR1 SGHVS, CDR2 FQNEAQ. V was shortened by 5 bases and J by 1 base, with 12 bases between the two germline ends. As DNA, the CDR3 is TGTGCCAGCAGCCCAGGGCCAGAAAGCAATCAGCCCCAGCATTTT. Amino acid sequence: CASSPGPESNQPQHF. The full variable domain, its missing parts supplied by reference TRBV7-8 and TRBJ1-5, is GAGVSQSPRYKVAKRGQDVALRCDPISGHVSLFWYQQALGQGPEFLTYFQNEAQLDKSGLPSDRFFAERPEGSVSTLKIQRTQQEDSAVYLCASSPGPESNQPQHFGDGTRLSIL.

The chain joins TRBV9 to TRBJ1-5; 9 nucleotides line up with TRBD1. V was clipped by 9 bases and J by 1 base; unmatched bases: 8. This CDR3 is built from 15 residues. Germline V gene lookup returns CDR1 SGDLS and CDR2 YYNGEE. In DNA, the CDR3 is TGTGCCAACAAGAGGGGGACAGGGAGCAATCAGCCCCAGCATTTT. Its protein is CANKRGTGSNQPQHF. The whole variable domain, filled in from reference TRBV9 and TRBJ1-5, reads DSGVTQTPKHLITATGQRVTLRCSPRSGDLSVYWYQQSLDQGLQFLIQYYNGEERAKGNILERFSAQQFPDLHSELNLSSLELGDSALYFCANKRGTGSNQPQHFGDGTRLSIL.

The rearrangement uses TRBV5-8 and TRBJ2-6; the D gene is possibly TRBD2 (6 bases). Trimming shortened V by 0 bases and J by 2 bases, and 9 bases separated the two germline ends. The CDR3 length is 16 residues. From germline, CDR1 is SGHTS and CDR2 YDEGEE. This CDR3 reads CASSLDRGTGANVLTF. In DNA, the CDR3 is TGTGCCAGCAGCTTGGATCGGGGGACTGGGGCCAACGTCCTGACTTTC.

This chain connects TRBV11-2 to TRBJ2-7, with 8 bases lining up with TRBD2. The ends lost 3 bases at V and 2 bases at J; junction bases unmatched: 3. The V gene's germline CDR1 is SGHAT and CDR2 FQNNGV. This CDR3 has 14 amino acids. CDR3 in DNA: TGTGCCAGCAGCTTTGACGGGAGGGCCTACGAGCAGTACTTC. Protein sequence: CASSFDGRAYEQYF.

This clone was recorded a few times. The chain uses TRBV29-1 and TRBJ1-3; TRBD1 aligns across 9 bases. Germline trimming cut 7 bases from V and 6 bases from J; bases unmatched to any gene: 1. This CDR3 is built from 11 residues. Germline values: CDR1 SQVTM, CDR2 ANQGSEA. The CDR3 protein is CSAQGANTIYF. The CDR3 DNA follows: TGCAGCGCACAGGGGGCAAACACCATATATTTT. Together with reference TRBV29-1 and TRBJ1-3, the CDR3 gives the full variable domain: SAVISQKPSRDICQRGTSLTIQCQVDSQVTMMFWYRQQPGQSLTLIATANQGSEATYESGFVIDKFPISRPNLTFSTLTVSNMSPEDSSIYLCSAQGANTIYFGEGSWLTVV.

V usage is TRBV2 and J usage is TRBJ2-5; 8 nucleotides line up with TRBD1. The germline CDR1 and CDR2 sequences are SNHLY and FYNNEI. The CDR3 runs 14 residues. V dropped 6 bases and J dropped 2; count of bases not matched to a gene: 5. The CDR3 is CASRRDRQQETQYF. For the CDR3, the DNA is TGTGCCAGCAGGCGGGACAGGCAACAAGAGACCCAGTACTTC.

The V gene is TRBV7-9, the J gene TRBJ1-5; D is possibly TRBD1 (6 bases). Germline loops: CDR1 SEHNR, CDR2 FQNEAQ (reference sequence). V lost 4 bases and J 4 bases, leaving 14 bases between the germline ends. The CDR3 consists of 15 residues. The CDR3 DNA reads as TGTGCCAGCAGCTCTCCGGACAGCCCGAATCAGCCCCAGCATTTT. Encoded protein: CASSSPDSPNQPQHF.

The rearrangement uses TRBV6-5 and TRBJ2-1, with D perhaps matching TRBD2 (5 bases). V was clipped by 6 bases and J by 2 bases, with 14 bases between them. The germline gives CDR1 MNHEY, CDR2 SVGAGI. This CDR3 region has 15 residues. In DNA, the CDR3 is TGTGCCAGCAGGCCCGGGATTTCGGCCTACAATGAGCAGTTCTTC. It encodes CASRPGISAYNEQFF.

The chain couples TRBV6-5 to TRBJ2-2; a possible D gene is TRBD1 (6 bases). This CDR3 comprises 15 residues. V lost 4 bases and J lost 4, with 13 bases in between. Germline V gene lookup returns CDR1 MNHEY and CDR2 SVGAGI. The CDR3 sequence: CASSSFAGATGELFF. As DNA, the CDR3 is TGTGCCAGCAGTTCATTCGCAGGGGCCACCGGGGAGCTGTTTTTT.

The genes are TRBV9 and TRBJ2-2; 8 bases agree with TRBD1. The CDR3 is made up of 15 amino acids. Germline V gene data show CDR1 as SGDLS and CDR2 as YYNGEE. Losses at the gene ends were 4 bases for V and 6 bases for J; bases not matched to a gene: 8. The CDR3 region is CASSSLQGAAGELFF. In DNA form, the CDR3 reads TGTGCCAGCAGCTCCCTTCAGGGGGCGGCCGGGGAGCTGTTTTTT.

The CDR3 DNA reads as TGCGCCAGCAGCTTTTTAGGGAAGGGAGACACCGGGGAGCTGTTTTTT. It specifies CASSFLGKGDTGELFF. The chain is built from TRBV5-1 and TRBJ2-2, with D tentatively TRBD2 (5 bases). V was clipped by 2 bases and J by 3 bases, with 14 bases between them. Germline V CDR1 and CDR2: SGHRS, YFSETQ. The CDR3 has 16 residues.

This chain uses TRBV28 with TRBJ2-3, with 10 bases that match TRBD2. Per germline, CDR1 MDHEN and CDR2 SYDVKM. The CDR3 contains 16 residues. V dropped 7 bases and J dropped 2; count of bases not matched to a gene: 9. The CDR3 is CASIPALAGDTDTQYF. The CDR3 region has the DNA TGTGCCAGCATCCCCGCGCTAGCGGGAGACACAGATACGCAGTATTTT.

The chain recombines TRBV28 with TRBJ2-1; D gene uncertain. Per germline, CDR1 MDHEN and CDR2 SYDVKM. V shed 2 bases and J shed 1 base, with 12 bases lying between them. This CDR3 spans 16 amino acids. The CDR3 DNA reads as TGTGCCAGCAGTTTAACACCGCAGAGGTCCTACAATGAGCAGTTCTTC. It specifies CASSLTPQRSYNEQFF. The full variable domain, its missing parts supplied by reference TRBV28 and TRBJ2-1, is DVKVTQSSRYLVKRTGEKVFLECVQDMDHENMFWYRQDPGLGLRLIYFSYDVKMKEKGDIPEGYSVSREKKERFSLILESASTNQTSMYLCASSLTPQRSYNEQFFGPGTRLTVL.

J is TRBJ2-5 and V is TRBV6-2 or TRBV6-3; no definite D call. Germline CDR1 reads MNHEY; CDR2 reads SVGEGT. The CDR3 covers 12 residues. The V and J ends lost 5 bases and 3 bases respectively, with 7 bases between them. The CDR3 sequence is CASSMVEETQYF. As DNA, the CDR3 is TGTGCCAGCAGTATGGTAGAAGAGACCCAGTACTTC.

The genes are TRBV7-3 and TRBJ2-1; TRBD2 matches at 7 bases. CDR3 size: 15 residues. V gave up 4 bases and J gave up 7 bases; unmatched junction bases: 10. Germline values: CDR1 SGHTA, CDR2 FQGTGA. The CDR3 DNA reads as TGTGCCAGCAGCTCGCGGGGTGGGAGGGTGAATGAGCAGTTCTTC. This codes for CASSSRGGRVNEQFF.

This clone was seen only a few times. This chain links TRBV7-2 with TRBJ2-5; 10 nucleotides align to TRBD2. V was clipped by 1 base and J by 7 bases; unmatched bases: 9. Germline V lookup: CDR1 SGHTA, CDR2 FQGNSA. The CDR3 sequence is 16 residues long. The CDR3 DNA follows: TGTGCCAGCAGCTTAGAAGCTAGCGGGAGCCCGCGGACCCAGTACTTC. Translating it yields CASSLEASGSPRTQYF. Full variable domain (remainder filled in from reference TRBV7-2 and TRBJ2-5): GAGVSQSPSNKVTEKGKDVELRCDPISGHTALYWYRQSLGQGLEFLIYFQGNSAPDKSGLPSDRFSAERTGGSVSTLTIQRTQQEDSAVYLCASSLEASGSPRTQYFGPGTRLLVL.

This chain links TRBV9 with TRBJ2-1; 8 bases line up with TRBD2. Germline V gene lookup returns CDR1 SGDLS and CDR2 YYNGEE. The CDR3 runs to 15 residues. V lost 1 base, J lost 7 bases, and 7 bases stayed unmatched. CDR3 region: CASSVSGSGINEQFF. CDR3 DNA sequence: TGTGCCAGCAGCGTAAGCGGGAGCGGGATAAATGAGCAGTTCTTC.

This clone was detected once. The chain couples TRBV3-1 (or the pseudogene TRBV3-2) to TRBJ2-4; 10 bases map to TRBD1. This CDR3 is 13 amino acids long. Germline values: CDR1 LGHDT, CDR2 YNNKEL (reference sequence). With V trimmed by 6 bases and J by 8 bases, 4 bases remained unmatched. Here the CDR3 reads CASSWTGGDIQYF. The DNA of the CDR3 is TGTGCCAGCAGTTGGACAGGGGGGGACATTCAGTACTTC.

J is TRBJ2-5 and V is TRBV7-9; 7 nucleotides line up with TRBD2. V lost 1 base and J lost 3; bases outside the gene matches: 2. The length of the CDR3 is 14 residues. Germline V CDR1 and CDR2: SEHNR, FQNEAQ (reference sequence). CDR3: CASSLGLAEETQYF. The DNA of the CDR3 is TGTGCCAGCAGCTTAGGTCTAGCGGAAGAGACCCAGTACTTC.

The rearrangement links TRBV3-1 (or the pseudogene TRBV3-2) to TRBJ2-7; TRBD1 agrees at 8 bases. The CDR3 runs to 16 residues. V was pared by 4 bases and J by 5 bases, with 13 bases of the junction left unmatched. The germline gives CDR1 LGHDT, CDR2 YNNKEL (reference sequence). CDR3 nucleotide sequence: TGTGCCAGCAGCCTCCTGGGGAGACAGGGGCAGGACGAGCAGTACTTC. This gives the protein CASSLLGRQGQDEQYF.

The genes are TRBV27 and TRBJ2-7; D is perhaps TRBD2 (6 bases). The CDR3 has 13 residues. Deletions cut 1 base from V and 4 bases from J, with 8 bases between. The germline V gene encodes CDR1 MNHEY and CDR2 SMNVEV (reference sequence). The CDR3 sequence: CASSLWGEYEQYF. In DNA, the CDR3 is TGTGCCAGCAGTTTATGGGGGGAGTACGAGCAGTACTTC.

This clone was found many times. The chain links TRBV28 to TRBJ1-3, with D possibly being TRBD1 (5 bases). There are 14 residues in the CDR3. With 7 bases removed from V and 2 bases from J, the gap between germline ends came to 12 bases. Per germline, CDR1 MDHEN and CDR2 SYDVKM. The CDR3 sequence: CASISSGAGNTIYF. CDR3 coding DNA: TGTGCCAGCATCTCCTCGGGGGCTGGAAACACCATATATTTT. Combining the CDR3 with reference TRBV28 and TRBJ1-3 gives the whole variable domain DVKVTQSSRYLVKRTGEKVFLECVQDMDHENMFWYRQDPGLGLRLIYFSYDVKMKEKGDIPEGYSVSREKKERFSLILESASTNQTSMYLCASISSGAGNTIYFGEGSWLTVV.